Listed below are T cell receptor beta chains from one sample, sequenced in a study of OX40 agonist ivuxolimab in advanced cancers. Sequencing used immunoSEQ multiplex PCR; TCRdb keeps in-frame clones, though not all of them. The profile shows approximately 84,000 clones, more than 75% of them singletons. The sample here was CD4+ or CD8+ T cells sorted from blood, taken in a trial of the OX40 agonist ivuxolimab. The receptor source for this set is an adult with an advanced solid tumor such as melanoma, head and neck, liver or kidney cancer. CDR3s include the opening cysteine and the closing phenylalanine or tryptophan. A D gene is named only where the DNA matches it firmly. Some rows have no size entry. The others give once, few or many, or a class for an expanded clone.

j_gene,d_gene,abundance,v_gene,CDR3nt,CDR3aa
TRBJ1-1,-,once,TRBV19,TGTGCCAGTAGTCAGTCCGATTTAAACACTGAAGCTTTCTTT,CASSQSDLNTEAFF
TRBJ2-5,-,-,TRBV11-3,TGTGCCAGCAGCTTACAGGGTAGTAGAGAGACCCAGTACTTC,CASSLQGSRETQYF
TRBJ1-2,TRBD1,once,TRBV25-1,TGTGCCAGCAGTGCGGGACAGGGGAGAGATGGCTACACCTTC,CASSAGQGRDGYTF
TRBJ1-3,-,once,TRBV5-4,TGTGCCAGCAGCCTCGGCGTCTCTGGAAACACCATATATTTT,CASSLGVSGNTIYF
TRBJ1-1,-,few,TRBV7-9,TGTGCCAGCAGCTTCGTAGGGAACACTGAAGCTTTCTTT,CASSFVGNTEAFF
TRBJ2-6,-,-,TRBV28,TGTGCCAGCAGTTTAATGGCTAGCGGGGCCAACGTCCTGACTTTC,CASSLMASGANVLTF
TRBJ1-1,-,-,TRBV7-9,TGTGCCAGCAGCGCCACAGGGAGGGGGACTGAAGCTTTCTTT,CASSATGRGTEAFF
TRBJ1-2,-,-,TRBV6-5,TGTGCCAGCAGTTTGCGGGGGCAGGGTATCTATGGCTACACCTTC,CASSLRGQGIYGYTF
TRBJ1-2,-,-,TRBV29-1,TGCAGCGTAACGGGGGGGGCAGGGAGCTATGGCTACACCTTC,CSVTGGAGSYGYTF
TRBJ1-2,-,-,TRBV6-1,TGTGCCAGCAGTGATGGAGGGTTCCGCTTAGCCGTAGATGGCTACACCTTC,CASSDGGFRLAVDGYTF
TRBJ2-7,-,-,TRBV7-2,TGTGCCAGCAGCTTGGATAGCGGTTCCTACGAGCAGTACTTC,CASSLDSGSYEQYF
TRBJ1-1,-,-,TRBV6-5,TGTGCCAGCAGTTCACAGTTGAACACTGAAGCTTTCTTT,CASSSQLNTEAFF
TRBJ1-2,TRBD1,-,TRBV2,TGTGCCAGCACCCCGGACAGGGAAGGCTTCTATGGCTACACCTTC,CASTPDREGFYGYTF
TRBJ1-2,-,-,TRBV28,TGTGCCAGCAGTCAAGGGGTTGACTATGGCTACACCTTC,CASSQGVDYGYTF
TRBJ2-2,-,-,TRBV7-2,TGTGCCAGCAGCCTTCAACCGGGATTAAACACCGGGGAGCTGTTTTTT,CASSLQPGLNTGELFF
TRBJ2-5,TRBD2,few,TRBV11-2,TGTGCCAGCGGACATTTACTAGCGGGGGTAAGGGAGACCCAGTACTTC,CASGHLLAGVRETQYF
TRBJ1-2,-,-,TRBV15,TGTGCCACCAGCAGACCCGGACAGACCACTAACTATGGCTACACCTTC,CATSRPGQTTNYGYTF
TRBJ1-2,TRBD1,few,TRBV5-4,TGTGCCAGCAGACCGGACAGGGCCAGAGGTGGCTACACCTTC,CASRPDRARGGYTF
TRBJ1-4,TRBD1,-,TRBV5-1,TGCGCCAGCAGCTTGGGTACCGGGACAGAGAATGAAAAACTGTTTTTT,CASSLGTGTENEKLFF
TRBJ1-1,-,once,TRBV5-1,TGCGCCAGCAGCCGCATAGGAGCTATGAACACTGAAGCTTTCTTT,CASSRIGAMNTEAFF
TRBJ2-3,TRBD2,-,TRBV5-1,TGCGCCAGCAGCTCCCTCCAAGCGGGGGGGAGGACAGATACGCAGTATTTT,CASSSLQAGGRTDTQYF
TRBJ2-3,TRBD2,-,TRBV30,TGTGCCCGAACAGCGGGGGGTGAGCGAGATACGCAGTATTTT,CARTAGGERDTQYF
TRBJ1-1,TRBD1,-,TRBV5-4,TGTGCCAGCAGCTTACAGGGGGCTGAAGCTTTCTTT,CASSLQGAEAFF
TRBJ1-6,-,-,TRBV5-6,TGTGCCAGCGCCAGATGGGCCTATAATTCACCCCTCCACTTT,CASARWAYNSPLHF
TRBJ2-5,-,-,TRBV5-1,TGCGCCAGCAGCTTTGAGGGTGCAGAGACCCAGTACTTC,CASSFEGAETQYF
TRBJ2-1,-,-,TRBV28,TGTGCCAGCAGTTTTCAGGGGACATTGAATGAGCAGTTCTTC,CASSFQGTLNEQFF
TRBJ1-4,-,-,TRBV28,TGTGCCAGCAGTCCGGTTGTGGGGACACCCGAAAAACTGTTTTTT,CASSPVVGTPEKLFF
TRBJ1-1,-,once,TRBV7-9,TGTGCCAGCAGCTTGCTCCCAGAGAGCACTGAAGCTTTCTTT,CASSLLPESTEAFF
TRBJ2-2,TRBD1,once,TRBV29-1,TGCAGCGCGTGGACAGGTCGATTGAACACCGGGGAGCTGTTTTTT,CSAWTGRLNTGELFF